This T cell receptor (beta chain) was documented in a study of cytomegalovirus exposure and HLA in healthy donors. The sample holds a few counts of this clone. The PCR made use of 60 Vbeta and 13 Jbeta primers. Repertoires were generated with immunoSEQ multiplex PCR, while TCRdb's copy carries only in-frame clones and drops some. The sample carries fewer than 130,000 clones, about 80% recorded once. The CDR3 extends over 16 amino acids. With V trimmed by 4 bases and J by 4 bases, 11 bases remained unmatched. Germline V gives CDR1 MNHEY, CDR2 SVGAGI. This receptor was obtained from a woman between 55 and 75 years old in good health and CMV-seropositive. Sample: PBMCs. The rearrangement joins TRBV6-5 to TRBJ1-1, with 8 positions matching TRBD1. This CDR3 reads CASSSTVRQGFTEAFF. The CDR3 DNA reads TGTGCCAGCAGTTCTACCGTGCGACAGGGGTTCACTGAAGCTTTCTTT.